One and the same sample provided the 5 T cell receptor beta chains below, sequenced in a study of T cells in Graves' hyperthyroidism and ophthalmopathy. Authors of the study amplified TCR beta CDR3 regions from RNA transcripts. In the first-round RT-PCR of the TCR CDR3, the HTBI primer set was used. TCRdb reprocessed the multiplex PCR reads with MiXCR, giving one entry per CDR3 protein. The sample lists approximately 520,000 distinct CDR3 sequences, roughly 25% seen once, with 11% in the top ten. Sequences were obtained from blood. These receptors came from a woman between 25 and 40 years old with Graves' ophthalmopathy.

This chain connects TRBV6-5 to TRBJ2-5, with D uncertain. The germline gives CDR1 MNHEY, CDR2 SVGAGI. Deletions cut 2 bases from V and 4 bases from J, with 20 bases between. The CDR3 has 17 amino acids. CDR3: CASSYASSADLRETQYF. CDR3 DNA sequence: TGTGCCAGCAGTTACGCTAGTTCGGCGGACCTTCGAGAGACCCAGTACTTC.

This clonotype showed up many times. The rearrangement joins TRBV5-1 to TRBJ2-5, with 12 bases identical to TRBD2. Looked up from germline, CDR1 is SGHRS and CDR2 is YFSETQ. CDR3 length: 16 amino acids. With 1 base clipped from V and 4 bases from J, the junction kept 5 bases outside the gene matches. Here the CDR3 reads CASSLSSGGAVETQYF. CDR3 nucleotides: TGCGCCAGCAGCTTGTCTAGCGGGGGGGCCGTAGAGACCCAGTACTTC.

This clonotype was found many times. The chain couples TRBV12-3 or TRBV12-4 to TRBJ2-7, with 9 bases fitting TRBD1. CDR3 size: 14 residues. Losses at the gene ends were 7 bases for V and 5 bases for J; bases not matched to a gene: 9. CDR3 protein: CASTKGTGSDEQYF. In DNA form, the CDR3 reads TGTGCCAGCACCAAAGGGACAGGGAGCGACGAGCAGTACTTC.

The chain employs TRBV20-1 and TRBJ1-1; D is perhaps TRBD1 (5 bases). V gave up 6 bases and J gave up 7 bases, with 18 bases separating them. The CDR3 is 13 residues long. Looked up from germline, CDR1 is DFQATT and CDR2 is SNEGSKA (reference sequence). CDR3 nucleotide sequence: TGCAGTGCAGACGGGACGGGGATACTTGAAGCTTTCTTT. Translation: CSADGTGILEAFF.

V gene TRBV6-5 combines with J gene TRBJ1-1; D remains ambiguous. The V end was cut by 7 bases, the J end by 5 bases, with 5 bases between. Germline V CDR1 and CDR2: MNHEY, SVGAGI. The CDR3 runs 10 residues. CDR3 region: CASIRTEAFF. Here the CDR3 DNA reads TGTGCCAGCATAAGGACTGAAGCTTTCTTT.